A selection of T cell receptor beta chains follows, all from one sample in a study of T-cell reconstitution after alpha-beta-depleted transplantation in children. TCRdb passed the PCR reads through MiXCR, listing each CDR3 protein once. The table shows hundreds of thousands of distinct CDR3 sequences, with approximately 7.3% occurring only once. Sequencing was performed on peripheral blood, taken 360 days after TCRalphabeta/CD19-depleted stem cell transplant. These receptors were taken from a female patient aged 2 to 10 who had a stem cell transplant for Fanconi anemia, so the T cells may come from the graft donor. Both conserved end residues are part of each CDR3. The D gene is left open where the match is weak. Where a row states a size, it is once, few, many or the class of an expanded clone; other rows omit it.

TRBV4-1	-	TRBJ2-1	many	CASSQVVTVVSYNEQFF	TGCGCCAGCAGCCAAGTCGTAACTGTCGTATCCTACAATGAGCAGTTCTTC
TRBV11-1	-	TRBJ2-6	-	CASSFYTGLSGANVLTF	TGTGCCAGCAGCTTTTATACAGGGTTATCTGGGGCCAACGTCCTGACTTTC
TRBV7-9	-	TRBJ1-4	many	CASSPRTPAANEKLFF	TGTGCCAGCAGCCCGAGGACCCCAGCGGCTAATGAAAAACTGTTTTTT
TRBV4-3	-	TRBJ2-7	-	CASSQGFQYEQYF	TGCGCCAGCAGCCAAGGTTTCCAGTACGAGCAGTACTTC
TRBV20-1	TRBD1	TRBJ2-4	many	CSANSPGQGTKNIQYF	TGCAGTGCTAATTCGCCGGGACAGGGTACCAAAAACATTCAGTACTTC
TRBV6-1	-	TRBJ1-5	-	CASSPGGVPGNQPQHF	TGTGCCAGCAGTCCCGGAGGGGTCCCAGGCAATCAGCCCCAGCATTTT
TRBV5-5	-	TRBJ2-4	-	CASSLTGTSSLIREYF	TGTGCCAGCAGCTTGACCGGGACTTCATCCCTAATACGGGAGTACTTC
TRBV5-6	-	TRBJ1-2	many	CASSFTDGYTF	TGTGCCAGCAGCTTTACGGATGGCTACACCTTC
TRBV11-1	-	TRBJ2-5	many	CASRLTGFGTQYF	TGTGCCAGCAGGTTGACAGGTTTTGGGACCCAGTACTTC
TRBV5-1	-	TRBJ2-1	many	CASSLARLAVNEQFF	TGCGCCAGCAGCTTGGCCAGACTGGCCGTCAATGAGCAGTTCTTC
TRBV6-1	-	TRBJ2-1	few	CASRTASRGDEQFF	TGTGCCAGCAGGACAGCCTCTCGGGGAGATGAGCAGTTCTTC
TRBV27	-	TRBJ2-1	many	CASSLNPRLATRGEFF	TGTGCCAGCAGTTTAAACCCGAGGCTAGCGACAAGGGGGGAGTTCTTC
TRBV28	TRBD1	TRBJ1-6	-	CASKGDRRPNSPLHF	TGTGCCAGCAAGGGGGACAGGAGGCCGAATTCACCCCTCCACTTT
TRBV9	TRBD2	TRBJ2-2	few	CASSGGLVGGELFF	TGTGCCAGCAGCGGAGGACTAGTAGGCGGGGAGCTGTTTTTT
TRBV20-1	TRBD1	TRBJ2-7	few	CSARPSDRGHEQYF	TGCAGTGCTAGACCCTCAGACAGGGGGCACGAGCAGTACTTC
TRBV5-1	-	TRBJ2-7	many	CASSLWQGSYEQYF	TGCGCCAGCAGCTTATGGCAGGGCTCCTACGAGCAGTACTTC
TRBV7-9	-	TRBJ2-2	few	CASASSAATGELFF	TGTGCCAGCGCCAGTTCAGCGGCCACCGGGGAGCTGTTTTTT
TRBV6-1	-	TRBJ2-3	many	CASSEVGRGTDTQYF	TGTGCCAGCAGTGAAGTAGGTCGTGGCACAGATACGCAGTATTTT
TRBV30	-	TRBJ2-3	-	CAWSGGASTDTQYF	TGTGCCTGGAGCGGGGGAGCTAGCACAGATACGCAGTATTTT
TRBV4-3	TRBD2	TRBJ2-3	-	CAPVSGGLVSQYF	TGCGCCCCGGTCTCGGGGGGACTGGTTTCGCAGTATTTT
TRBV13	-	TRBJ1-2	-	CASSLRGEVGYTF	TGTGCCAGCAGCCTCAGGGGAGAGGTTGGCTACACCTTC
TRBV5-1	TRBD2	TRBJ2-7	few	CASSLELAGGLPYEQYF	TGCGCCAGCAGCTTGGAGCTAGCGGGAGGCCTCCCCTACGAGCAGTACTTC
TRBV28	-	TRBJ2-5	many	CASTAGLDLAPETQYF	TGTGCCAGCACCGCCGGACTCGACTTAGCCCCAGAGACCCAGTACTTC
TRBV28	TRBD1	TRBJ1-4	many	CAIRGGQGKATNEKLFF	TGTGCCATAAGGGGGGGACAGGGGAAGGCAACTAATGAAAAACTGTTTTTT
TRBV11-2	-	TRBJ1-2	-	CASSLGAGRGYTF	TGTGCCAGCAGCTTGGGGGCAGGGCGTGGCTACACCTTC
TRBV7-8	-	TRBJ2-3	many	CASSNSVGGTDTQYF	TGTGCCAGCAGCAACAGCGTCGGGGGCACAGATACGCAGTATTTT
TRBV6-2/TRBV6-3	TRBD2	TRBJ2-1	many	CASRIPGLALYNEQFF	TGTGCCAGCAGAATACCGGGACTAGCGCTGTACAATGAGCAGTTCTTC
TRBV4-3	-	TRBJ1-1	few	CASSQAGGRLNTEAFF	TGCGCCAGCAGCCAAGCGGGCGGGCGGTTGAACACTGAAGCTTTCTTT
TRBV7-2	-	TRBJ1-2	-	CASSFTRDAYGYTF	TGTGCCAGCAGCTTTACCCGAGACGCCTATGGCTACACCTTC
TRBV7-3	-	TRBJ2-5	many	CASSLLSNSGRGTETQYF	TGTGCCAGCAGCTTACTAAGTAATTCGGGACGTGGGACGGAGACCCAGTACTTC
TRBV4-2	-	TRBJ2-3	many	CASSQDIPASWRTDTQYF	TGTGCCAGCAGCCAAGATATACCGGCTAGCTGGAGGACAGATACGCAGTATTTT
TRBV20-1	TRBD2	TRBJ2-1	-	CSARDTSGSPRNEQFF	TGCAGTGCTAGGGATACTAGCGGGAGCCCTCGGAATGAGCAGTTCTTC
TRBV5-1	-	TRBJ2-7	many	CASSLKGPSYEQYF	TGCGCCAGCAGCTTGAAGGGGCCCTCCTACGAGCAGTACTTC
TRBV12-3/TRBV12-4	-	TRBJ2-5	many	CASSLSQGRETQYF	TGTGCCAGCAGTTTGTCCCAGGGGAGAGAGACCCAGTACTTC
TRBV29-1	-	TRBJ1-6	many	CSVQLGRGNSPLHF	TGCAGCGTGCAATTAGGACGGGGTAATTCACCCCTCCACTTT
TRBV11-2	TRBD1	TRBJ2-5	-	CASSTPGTEETQYF	TGTGCCAGCAGCACCCCCGGGACAGAAGAGACCCAGTACTTC
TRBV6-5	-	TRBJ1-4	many	CASSRDTFATNEKLFF	TGTGCCAGCAGCCGCGACACCTTTGCAACTAATGAAAAACTGTTTTTT
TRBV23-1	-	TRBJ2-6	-	CASNHHGGRASGANVLTF	TGCGCCAGCAACCACCACGGGGGCAGGGCCTCTGGGGCCAACGTCCTGACTTTC
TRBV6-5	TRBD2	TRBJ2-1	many	CASSSKSGGQYNEQFF	TGTGCCAGCAGTTCCAAGAGCGGGGGCCAATACAATGAGCAGTTCTTC
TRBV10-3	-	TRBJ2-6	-	CAISDPWDSLPGANVLTF	TGTGCCATCAGTGATCCCTGGGACTCCCTTCCTGGGGCCAACGTCCTGACTTTC
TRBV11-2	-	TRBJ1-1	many	CASSSALQGLSRNTEAFF	TGTGCCAGCAGCTCCGCACTCCAGGGTTTGAGCAGAAACACTGAAGCTTTCTTT
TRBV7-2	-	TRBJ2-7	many	CASSPLYQSLEQYF	TGTGCCAGCAGCCCACTGTATCAATCACTCGAGCAGTACTTC
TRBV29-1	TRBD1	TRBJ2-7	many	CSVFRTGGYEQYF	TGCAGCGTTTTTCGGACAGGGGGCTACGAGCAGTACTTC
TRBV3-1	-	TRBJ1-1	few	CASSQGEHSAFF	TGTGCCAGCAGCCAGGGGGAACACAGCGCTTTCTTT
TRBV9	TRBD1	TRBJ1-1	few	CASSVLQGGLNTEAFF	TGTGCCAGCAGCGTACTCCAAGGGGGCTTGAACACTGAAGCTTTCTTT
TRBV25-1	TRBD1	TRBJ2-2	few	CASSETTGDLGELFF	TGTGCCAGCAGTGAAACAACAGGGGATCTGGGGGAGCTGTTTTTT
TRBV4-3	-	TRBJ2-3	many	CASSQALPYSTRDTQYF	TGCGCCAGCAGCCAAGCCCTACCGTACAGCACACGGGATACGCAGTATTTT
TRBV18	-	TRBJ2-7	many	CASSPEPAYEQYF	TGTGCCAGCTCACCTGAGCCAGCCTACGAGCAGTACTTC